This TCR beta chain was sequenced in a study of blood T cell repertoires in COVID-19. Assay used: immunoSEQ multiplex PCR; TCRdb lists only in-frame clones, some missing. The data hold some 180,000 clones, with 70% to 80% observed a single time. V was cut by 6 bases and J by 8 bases, with 20 bases left in between. This CDR3 is 15 amino acids long. The germline gives CDR1 KGHSH, CDR2 LQKENI. This clone was detected only a few times. The specimen was PBMCs or T cells enriched from blood (not recorded which). This TCR derives from a woman in her 70s in a cohort exposed to, infected with or recovered from COVID-19 (not recorded which). The chain employs TRBV18 and TRBJ2-1; D possibly corresponds to TRBD2 (6 bases). CDR3 sequence (DNA): TGTGCCAGCTCGTCACAGAAGGGAGGATTGGATGAGCAGTTCTTC. Protein: CASSSQKGGLDEQFF.